What follows are 5 T cell receptor beta chains derived from one specimen sequenced in a study of post-analysis software for immune sequencing data. The study's findings and limits: Roughly 5 TRBV segments, TRBV5-6, TRBV5-1 and TRBV20-1 among them, were found more frequent in patients than controls.

No cognate antigen is known for these TCRs. Incorporated into the TCR beta cDNA libraries were unique molecular identifiers, which served to reduce PCR and sequencing biases. TCRdb processed the PCR reads anew with MiXCR; each CDR3 protein has one entry. This sample yields some 800,000 distinct CDR3 sequences, of which roughly 46% are seen a single time; 4.9% belongs to the top ten. The sample taken for sequencing was blood. All receptors come from a girl aged 10-17 years with multiple sclerosis.

The rearrangement uses TRBV29-1 and TRBJ1-2; perhaps TRBD1 as D (5 bases). CDR1 SQVTM and CDR2 ANQGSEA come from the germline V gene. V gave up 0 bases and J gave up 4 bases, with 12 bases separating them. This CDR3 has 14 residues. The CDR3 DNA sequence: TGCAGCGTTGAAGATCAGTGGGGCAGCTATGGCTACACCTTC. As protein: CSVEDQWGSYGYTF. The full variable domain, its missing parts supplied by reference TRBV29-1 and TRBJ1-2, is SAVISQKPSRDICQRGTSLTIQCQVDSQVTMMFWYRQQPGQSLTLIATANQGSEATYESGFVIDKFPISRPNLTFSTLTVSNMSPEDSSIYLCSVEDQWGSYGYTFGSGTRLTVV.

This clonotype is a singleton in its sample. The J gene is TRBJ2-5, the V gene TRBV20-1; TRBD1 might be the D (5 bases). The CDR3 loop spans 11 amino acids. The germline V gene encodes CDR1 DFQATT and CDR2 SNEGSKA (reference sequence). Here the CDR3 reads CGFRVMETQYF. CDR3 sequence (DNA): TGCGGATTCAGGGTCATGGAGACCCAGTACTTC.

The chain carries TRBV20-1 and TRBJ1-4; perhaps TRBD1 as D (6 bases). CDR1 and CDR2 (germline): DFQATT, SNEGSKA (reference sequence). V was cut by 4 bases and J by 7 bases, with 22 bases left in between. This CDR3 contains 16 residues. CDR3 residues: CSATLQGGGYREKLFF. CDR3 DNA sequence: TGCAGTGCTACCCTCCAAGGGGGGGGTTATCGTGAAAAACTGTTTTTT.

The chain combines TRBV10-3 with TRBJ2-3, with D perhaps TRBD1 (6 bases). Germline V CDR1 and CDR2: ENHRY, SYGVKD. The CDR3 is 18 residues long. V lost 6 bases and J 0 bases, leaving 22 bases between the germline ends. The CDR3 region has the DNA TGTGCCATCAGGACCCCTCCCGTCGGGACAAATAGCACAGATACGCAGTATTTT. The encoded protein is CAIRTPPVGTNSTDTQYF.

Only a few counts were recorded for this clonotype. The rearrangement links TRBV18 to TRBJ2-5; TRBD1 matches at 9 bases. The DNA end lines up better with TRBJ2-7; the J call may be wrong. The CDR3 is 13 residues long. The V gene's germline CDR1 is KGHSH and CDR2 LQKENI. CDR3 in DNA: TGTGCCAGCTCACTAGAACAGGGGGCCGAGCAGTACTTC. Translation: CASSLEQGAEQYF.